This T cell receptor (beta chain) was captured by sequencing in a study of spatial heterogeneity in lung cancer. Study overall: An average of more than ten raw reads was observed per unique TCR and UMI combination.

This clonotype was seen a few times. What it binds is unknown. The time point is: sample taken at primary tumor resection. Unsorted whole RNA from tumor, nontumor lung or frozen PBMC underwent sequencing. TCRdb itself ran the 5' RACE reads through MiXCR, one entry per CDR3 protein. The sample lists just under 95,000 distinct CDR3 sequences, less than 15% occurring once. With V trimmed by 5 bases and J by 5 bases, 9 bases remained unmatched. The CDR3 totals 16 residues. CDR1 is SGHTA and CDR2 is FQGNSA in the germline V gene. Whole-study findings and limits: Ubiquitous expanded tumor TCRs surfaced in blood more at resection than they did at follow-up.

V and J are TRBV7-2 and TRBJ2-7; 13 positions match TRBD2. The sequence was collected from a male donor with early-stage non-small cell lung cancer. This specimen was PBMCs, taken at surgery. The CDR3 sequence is CASSAAGTSGVNEQYF. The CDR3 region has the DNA TGTGCCAGCAGCGCGGCCGGGACTAGCGGGGTAAACGAGCAGTACTTC.